The source of this TCR beta chain is a study of OX40 agonist ivuxolimab in advanced cancers. Worth noting for this clone: The antigen is not known.

The protocol was immunoSEQ multiplex PCR, while the TCRdb copy is restricted to in-frame clones and leaves out a portion. The sample has approximately 79,000 clones, 94% seen once; the top ten hold over 20%. The germline CDR1 and CDR2 sequences are MNHEY and SMNVEV (reference sequence). The V segment lost 0 bases and the J segment 3 bases; nucleotides outside the gene matches: 4. CDR3 size: 16 residues. The study's findings and limits: Antigen targets of the expanded peripheral T cells went undetermined.

The receptor was derived from an adult with an advanced solid tumor such as melanoma, head and neck, liver or kidney cancer. The source was CD4+ or CD8+ T cells sorted from blood, collected in a trial of the OX40 agonist ivuxolimab. The chain uses TRBV27 and TRBJ2-3; 9 bases match TRBD2. This CDR3 reads CASSLSLAGRTDTQYF. The CDR3 nucleotides read TGTGCCAGCAGTTTATCGCTAGCGGGACGTACAGATACGCAGTATTTT.